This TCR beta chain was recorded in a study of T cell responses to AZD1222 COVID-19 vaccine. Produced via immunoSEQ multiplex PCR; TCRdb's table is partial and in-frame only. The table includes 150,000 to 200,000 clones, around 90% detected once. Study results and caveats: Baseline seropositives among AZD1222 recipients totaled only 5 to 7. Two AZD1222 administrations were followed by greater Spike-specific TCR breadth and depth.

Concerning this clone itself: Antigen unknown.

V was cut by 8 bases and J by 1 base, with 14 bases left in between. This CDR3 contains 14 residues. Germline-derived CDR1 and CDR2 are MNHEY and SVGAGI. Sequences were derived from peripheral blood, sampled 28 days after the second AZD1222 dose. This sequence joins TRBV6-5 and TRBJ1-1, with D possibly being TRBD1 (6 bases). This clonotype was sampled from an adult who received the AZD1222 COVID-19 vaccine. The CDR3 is CASSGARGNTEAFF. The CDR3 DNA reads TGTGCCAGCTCGGGGGCACGAGGGAACACTGAAGCTTTCTTT.